A selection of T cell receptor beta chains follows, all from one sample in a study of cytomegalovirus exposure and HLA in healthy donors. Sequencing was performed with immunoSEQ multiplex PCR; in TCRdb, only in-frame clones are kept and a portion is missing. The sample has roughly 130,000 clones, 8.5% seen once. The sequenced material came from PBMCs. These receptors came from a man aged 40-49 years in good health and CMV-seronegative. Each CDR3 is given with its conserved first and last residue. The D gene is left open where the match is weak. Expanded clones get a size class; other rows say once, few or many, or leave the size out.

J gene | clone size | V gene | D gene | CDR3 DNA | CDR3 protein
TRBJ2-1 | - | TRBV7-7 | - | TGTGCCAGCAGCTTAACCCAGGGCAATGAGCAGTTCTTC | CASSLTQGNEQFF
TRBJ2-2 | - | TRBV19 | TRBD2 | TGTGCCAGTAGTTCTAGCGGGGGTAACACCGGGGAGCTGTTTTTT | CASSSSGGNTGELFF
TRBJ2-7 | few | TRBV10-3 | - | TGTGCCATCAGTGACAGGGTGTCCTACGAGCAGTACTTC | CAISDRVSYEQYF
TRBJ2-7 | - | TRBV28 | TRBD1 | TGTGCCAGCAGTGGAAGAGGGACAGCTCTTGCCTACGAGCAGTACTTC | CASSGRGTALAYEQYF
TRBJ2-7 | - | TRBV25-1 | TRBD1 | TGTGCCAGCAGTGAATATTCTCCCGGACAGGGGAACTACGAGCAGTACTTC | CASSEYSPGQGNYEQYF
TRBJ1-1 | few | TRBV4-3 | TRBD1 | TGCGCCAGCAGCCAAGGGACAGGGGAGACTGAAGCTTTCTTT | CASSQGTGETEAFF
TRBJ2-7 | few | TRBV5-6 | - | TGTGCCAGCAGGGTAGGAGGGATCCACGAGCAGTACTTC | CASRVGGIHEQYF
TRBJ1-5 | few | TRBV7-8 | - | TGTGCCAGCAGCTTACTACAGGGTATTGGCAATCAGCCCCAGCATTTT | CASSLLQGIGNQPQHF
TRBJ2-5 | few | TRBV11-2 | TRBD1 | TGTGCCAGCAGCATGACAGGGATTTCAGAGACCCAGTACTTC | CASSMTGISETQYF
TRBJ2-7 | few | TRBV7-9 | TRBD2 | TGTGCCAGCAGCCCGACTAGCGGGGGATCCGAGCAGTACTTC | CASSPTSGGSEQYF
TRBJ1-2 | - | TRBV11-2 | TRBD1 | TGTGCCAGCAGCTTAGAGACTGGGACAGGGGGCGCTTATGGCTACACCTTC | CASSLETGTGGAYGYTF
TRBJ2-1 | few | TRBV2 | TRBD2 | TGTGCCAGCAGTGAACCGGCGGGGGGCCTCAATGAGCAGTTCTTC | CASSEPAGGLNEQFF
TRBJ1-5 | few | TRBV25-1 | - | TGTGCCAGCAGCCCACAAGGGAGCGCGGTCCAGCCCCAGCATTTT | CASSPQGSAVQPQHF
TRBJ1-2 | - | TRBV9 | - | TGTGCCAGCAGCCAGGGGCAGGGCGGCTATGGCTACACCTTC | CASSQGQGGYGYTF
TRBJ1-4 | - | TRBV28 | TRBD1 | TGTGCCAGCAGTACGCCGACAGGGAGTAGTGAAAAACTGTTTTTT | CASSTPTGSSEKLFF
TRBJ1-4 | - | TRBV2 | - | TGTGCCAGCAGAGCGTATAATGAAAAACTGTTTTTT | CASRAYNEKLFF
TRBJ1-1 | few | TRBV2 | - | TGTGCCAGCAGCCCGGACACTTACACTGAAGCTTTCTTT | CASSPDTYTEAFF
TRBJ1-2 | few | TRBV10-1 | TRBD1 | TGCGCCAGCCTTCGCCGGGACAGGGGGCTAGGGGGCTACACCTTC | CASLRRDRGLGGYTF
TRBJ2-1 | - | TRBV2 | TRBD2 | TGTGCCAGCACCCAACTAGCGGGGGGGAGCAATGAGCAGTTCTTC | CASTQLAGGSNEQFF
TRBJ1-3 | - | TRBV10-3 | - | TGTGCCAGCGGGGCCAGCTCTGGAAACACCATATATTTT | CASGASSGNTIYF
TRBJ1-4 | few | TRBV6-5 | - | TGTGCCAGCAGGGAGACAGACCGCCCAGAAAAACTGTTTTTT | CASRETDRPEKLFF
TRBJ1-2 | - | TRBV5-1 | - | TGCGCCAGCAGCTCGACCCCGGGTTATGGCTACACCTTC | CASSSTPGYGYTF
TRBJ2-1 | few | TRBV5-6 | TRBD1 | TGTGCCAGCAGCCAAACCGGGACAGGCTACAATGAGCAGTTCTTC | CASSQTGTGYNEQFF
TRBJ1-4 | few | TRBV5-1 | - | TGCGCCAGCAGCTTGGTGACAGATAATGAAAAACTGTTTTTT | CASSLVTDNEKLFF
TRBJ1-6 | few | TRBV6-5 | - | TGTGCCAGCAGTTACGAGGACAGCTCAAATTCACCCCTCCACTTT | CASSYEDSSNSPLHF
TRBJ1-2 | - | TRBV5-6 | TRBD1 | TGTGCCAGCAGCTTGGGACAGGGTTTAGGCTATGGCTACACCTTC | CASSLGQGLGYGYTF
TRBJ1-2 | - | TRBV29-1 | - | TGCAGCGTTGAACCGCAGGGAGGCGATGGCTACACCTTC | CSVEPQGGDGYTF
TRBJ2-7 | - | TRBV7-2 | - | TGTGCCAGCAGCTTAGTGGTAGGACAGTTCTACGAGCAGTACTTC | CASSLVVGQFYEQYF
TRBJ1-1 | - | TRBV19 | TRBD1 | TGTGCCAGTAGTTTTCGGACAGGGGGGACTGAAGCTTTCTTT | CASSFRTGGTEAFF
TRBJ1-2 | - | TRBV19 | TRBD1 | TGTGCCAGTAGCCCGGGACAGGGGGCGAATGGCTACACCTTC | CASSPGQGANGYTF
TRBJ1-1 | - | TRBV7-9 | TRBD1 | TGTGCCAGCAGTCCGACAGGGAGCGCTGAAGCTTTCTTT | CASSPTGSAEAFF
TRBJ2-5 | few | TRBV9 | TRBD2 | TGTGCCAGCAGCGTAGAGGCGCGGGGGGTGGGGGAGACCCAGTACTTC | CASSVEARGVGETQYF
TRBJ1-4 | - | TRBV6-1 | - | TGTGCCAGCAGTTTAAGCAGGGGTGAAAAACTGTTTTTT | CASSLSRGEKLFF
TRBJ2-2 | - | TRBV5-5 | TRBD1 | TGTGCCAGCAGCTTGGCGGGGACAGGGGGGACCGGGGAGCTGTTTTTT | CASSLAGTGGTGELFF
TRBJ1-1 | - | TRBV29-1 | - | TGCAGCGTTGAAGGGGGAGGGACTGAAGCTTTCTTT | CSVEGGGTEAFF
TRBJ2-3 | few | TRBV7-2 | TRBD1 | TGTGCCAGCAGGAGAGGGGGCTTTGCTAGCACAGATACGCAGTATTTT | CASRRGGFASTDTQYF
TRBJ1-4 | - | TRBV5-6 | TRBD1 | TGTGCCAGCAGCTTATCCAGGACAGGGACTGAAAAACTGTTTTTT | CASSLSRTGTEKLFF
TRBJ2-7 | - | TRBV6-5 | - | TGTGCCAGCAGTTACGGGGCAGGCGCCTACGAGCAGTACTTC | CASSYGAGAYEQYF
TRBJ2-1 | few | TRBV7-8 | - | TGTGCCAGCAGCTTACGGCGGATTACAATGAGGCAGTTCTTC | CASSLRRITMRQFF
TRBJ2-2 | once | TRBV7-2 | TRBD1 | TGTGCCAGCAGCTTACCGGGACAGGGGGCCGGCACCGGGGAGCTGTTTTTT | CASSLPGQGAGTGELFF
TRBJ2-3 | - | TRBV13 | TRBD1 | TGTGCCAGCAGCTCGACAGGGCCTAGCACAGATACGCAGTATTTT | CASSSTGPSTDTQYF
TRBJ2-3 | few | TRBV2 | - | TGTGCCAGCAGGATCCCCGCTCGGGGGGCTGAAGATACGCAGTATTTT | CASRIPARGAEDTQYF